These 14 T cell receptor beta chains share one sample of origin, sequenced in a study of T cells after yellow fever vaccination. TCRdb re-analysed the 5' RACE reads in MiXCR, keeping a single row per CDR3 protein. The table records some 340,000 distinct CDR3 sequences, 4.1% of them present only once. The sequences come from PBMCs, collected 5 days after the yellow fever booster vaccination. All receptors derive from a man aged 18 to 30 who received the YFV17D yellow fever vaccine.

In this sample, this clonotype turned up many times. The genes are TRBV5-6 and TRBJ1-5; unclear D gene. Trimming cost V 2 bases and J 0 bases, with 9 bases left between them. The CDR3 totals 15 residues. Germline CDR1 reads SGHDT; CDR2 reads YYEEEE. The CDR3 DNA reads as TGTGCCAGCAGCTTCAAAAGATATAGCAATCAGCCCCAGCATTTT. Residues: CASSFKRYSNQPQHF.

The chain uses TRBV12-3 or TRBV12-4 and TRBJ1-5; 7 bases map to TRBD1. The CDR3 loop spans 15 amino acids. V dropped 4 bases and J dropped 4; count of bases not matched to a gene: 7. The CDR3 region has the DNA TGTGCCAGCAGTTCACAGGGGCGGCCGAATCAGCCCCAGCATTTT. Amino acids: CASSSQGRPNQPQHF.

This clonotype was detected ten times or more. The V gene is TRBV11-2, the J gene TRBJ2-1; tentative D call: TRBD2 (6 bases). Deletions cut 6 bases from V and 5 bases from J, with 17 bases between. CDR1 is SGHAT and CDR2 is FQNNGV in the germline V gene. CDR3 length equals 15 residues. In DNA, the CDR3 is TGTGCCAGCAGGCCAACGGCGGGGCGAAACAATGAGCAGTTCTTC. Amino acid sequence: CASRPTAGRNNEQFF.

This sequence joins TRBV6-5 and TRBJ2-4; TRBD1 matches 10 bases. J lost 8 bases, V lost 4 bases, and 11 bases had no gene match. The CDR3 extends over 16 amino acids. Germline CDR1 MNHEY, CDR2 SVGAGI. The CDR3 protein is CASSSHPGQGRDIQYF. In DNA, the CDR3 is TGTGCCAGCAGTTCTCATCCGGGACAGGGGAGAGACATTCAGTACTTC.

This clonotype occurred a few times. This chain joins TRBV12-3 or TRBV12-4 and TRBJ2-3; the match to TRBD2 covers 8 bases. V shed 3 bases and J 3 bases; nucleotides not matched to a gene: 5. The length of the CDR3 is 15 residues. The DNA of the CDR3 is TGTGCCAGCAGTTTTGAGGGACTAGTAACAGATACGCAGTATTTT. This translates into CASSFEGLVTDTQYF.

This clonotype showed up many times. The chain employs TRBV7-3 and TRBJ2-2; 8 bases match TRBD2. The CDR3 has 15 residues. V lost 2 bases, J lost 6 bases, and 5 bases stayed unmatched. CDR1 is SGHTA and CDR2 is FQGTGA in the germline V gene. CDR3 DNA: TGTGCCAGCAGCTTAGGGGCGGGGGGCCCCGGGGAGCTGTTTTTT. Translated, it gives CASSLGAGGPGELFF.

This clonotype was seen ten or more times. The rearrangement links TRBV7-2 to TRBJ2-5; TRBD2 might be the D (5 bases). The CDR3 consists of 17 residues. V gave up 2 bases and J gave up 1 base, with 17 bases separating them. Germline assignment: CDR1 SGHTA and CDR2 FQGNSA. The DNA for the CDR3 is TGTGCCAGCAGCTTAAGCGCACCAGCGGCGATCCAAGAGACCCAGTACTTC. Amino acid sequence: CASSLSAPAAIQETQYF.

This chain connects TRBV6-5 to TRBJ1-2, with D uncertain. V lost 8 bases to trimming and J lost 1 base, with 14 bases between them. The germline V gene has CDR1 MNHEY and CDR2 SVGAGI. CDR3 length equals 14 residues. This chain's CDR3 is CASSLDSGNYGYTF. The CDR3 DNA reads TGTGCCAGCTCCCTGGACTCCGGTAACTATGGCTACACCTTC.

This clonotype was counted between two and nine times. The chain joins TRBV25-1 to TRBJ1-4; possibly TRBD1 for D (5 bases). V lost 7 bases to trimming and J lost 2 bases, with 8 bases between them. CDR3 length: 13 residues. From germline, CDR1 is MGHDK and CDR2 SYGVNS. In nucleotides, the CDR3 is TGTGCCAGCATGGGGCCTACTAATGAAAAACTGTTTTTT. The encoded protein is CASMGPTNEKLFF. Combining the CDR3 with reference TRBV25-1 and TRBJ1-4 gives the whole variable domain EADIYQTPRYLVIGTGKKITLECSQTMGHDKMYWYQQDPGMELHLIHYSYGVNSTEKGDLSSESTVSRIRTEHFPLTLESARPSHTSQYLCASMGPTNEKLFFGSGTQLSVL.

This chain uses TRBV6-5 with TRBJ1-3; tentative D call: TRBD1 (5 bases). From germline, CDR1 is MNHEY and CDR2 SVGAGI. Trimming removed 6 bases at V and 1 base at J, with 13 bases between. The CDR3 has 15 amino acids. The CDR3 protein is CASRSTGESGNTIYF. In nucleotides, the CDR3 is TGTGCCAGCAGGTCCACAGGAGAATCTGGAAACACCATATATTTT.

This clonotype has more than one count but fewer than ten. The chain carries TRBV18 and TRBJ1-1; D call uncertain. Trimming shortened V by 3 bases and J by 7 bases, and 9 bases separated the two germline ends. CDR3 size: 12 residues. CDR1 KGHSH and CDR2 LQKENI come from the germline V gene. CDR3 sequence reads: CASSPRRGEAFF. The CDR3 nucleotides are TGTGCCAGCTCACCGCGTCGTGGTGAAGCTTTCTTT.

The V call is TRBV9, the J call TRBJ1-1; 9 bases line up with TRBD1. Germline V gene sequence: CDR1 SGDLS, CDR2 YYNGEE. J lost 11 bases, V lost 6 bases, and 14 bases had no gene match. This CDR3 comprises 14 residues. DNA for the CDR3: TGTGCCAGCACACCCGGGACAGGGCCCTTTGGGGCTTTCTTT. Translated: CASTPGTGPFGAFF.

This clonotype was counted at least ten times. This chain joins TRBV6-6 and TRBJ2-7; 10 nucleotides line up with TRBD2. The CDR3 extends over 14 amino acids. The germline V gene has CDR1 MNHNY and CDR2 SVGAGI (reference sequence). V gave up 5 bases and J gave up 0 bases; unmatched junction bases: 1. CDR3 residues: CASSRLAGSYEQYV. The CDR3 nucleotides read TGTGCCAGCAGTCGACTAGCGGGCTCCTACGAGCAGTACGTC.

This clonotype occurred many times. The chain uses TRBV5-1 and TRBJ1-1; 8 bases fit TRBD1. CDR1 is SGHRS, CDR2 YFSETQ, per germline. The CDR3 is 14 residues long. Unmatched junction bases numbered 6, after V lost 1 base and J lost 7 bases. For the CDR3, the DNA is TGCGCCAGCAGCTTGATAAAGACAGGGGATGAAGCTTTCTTT. Its protein product is CASSLIKTGDEAFF.